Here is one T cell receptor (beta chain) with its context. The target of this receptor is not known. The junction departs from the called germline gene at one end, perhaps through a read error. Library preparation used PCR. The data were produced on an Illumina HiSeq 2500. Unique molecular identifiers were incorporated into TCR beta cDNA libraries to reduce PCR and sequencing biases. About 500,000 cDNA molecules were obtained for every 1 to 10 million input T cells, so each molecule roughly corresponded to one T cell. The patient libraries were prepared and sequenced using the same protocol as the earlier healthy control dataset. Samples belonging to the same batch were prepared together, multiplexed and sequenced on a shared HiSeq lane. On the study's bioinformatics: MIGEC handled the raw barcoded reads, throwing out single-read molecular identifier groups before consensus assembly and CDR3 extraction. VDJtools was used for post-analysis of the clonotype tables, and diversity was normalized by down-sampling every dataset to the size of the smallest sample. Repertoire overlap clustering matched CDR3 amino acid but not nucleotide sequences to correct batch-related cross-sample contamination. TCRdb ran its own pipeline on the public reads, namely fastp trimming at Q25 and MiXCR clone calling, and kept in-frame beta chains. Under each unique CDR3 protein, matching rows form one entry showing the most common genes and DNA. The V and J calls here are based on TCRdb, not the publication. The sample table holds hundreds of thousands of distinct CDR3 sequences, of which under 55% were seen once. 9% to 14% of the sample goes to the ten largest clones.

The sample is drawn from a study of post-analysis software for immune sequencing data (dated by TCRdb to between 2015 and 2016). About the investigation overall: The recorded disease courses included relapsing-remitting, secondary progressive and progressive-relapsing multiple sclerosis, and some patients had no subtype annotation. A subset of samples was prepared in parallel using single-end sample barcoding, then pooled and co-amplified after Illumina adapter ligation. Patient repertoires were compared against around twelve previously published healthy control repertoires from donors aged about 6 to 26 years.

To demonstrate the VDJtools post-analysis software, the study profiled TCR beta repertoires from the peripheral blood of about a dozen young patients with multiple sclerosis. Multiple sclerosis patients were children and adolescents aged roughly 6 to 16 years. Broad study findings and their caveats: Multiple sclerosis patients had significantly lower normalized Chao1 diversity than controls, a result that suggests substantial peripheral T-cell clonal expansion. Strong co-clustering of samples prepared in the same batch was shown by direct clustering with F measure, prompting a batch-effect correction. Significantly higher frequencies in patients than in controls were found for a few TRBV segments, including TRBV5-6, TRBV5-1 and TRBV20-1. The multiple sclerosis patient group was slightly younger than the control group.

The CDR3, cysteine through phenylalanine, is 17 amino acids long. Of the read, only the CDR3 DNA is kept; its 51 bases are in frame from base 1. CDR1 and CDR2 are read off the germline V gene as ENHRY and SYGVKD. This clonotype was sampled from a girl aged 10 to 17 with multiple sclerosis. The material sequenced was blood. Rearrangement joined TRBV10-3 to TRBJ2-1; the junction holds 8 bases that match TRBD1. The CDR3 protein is CAISGQGSASSYNERFF. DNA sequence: TGTGCCATCAGTGGACAGGGGTCGGCTAGCTCCTACAATGAGCGGTTCTTC.